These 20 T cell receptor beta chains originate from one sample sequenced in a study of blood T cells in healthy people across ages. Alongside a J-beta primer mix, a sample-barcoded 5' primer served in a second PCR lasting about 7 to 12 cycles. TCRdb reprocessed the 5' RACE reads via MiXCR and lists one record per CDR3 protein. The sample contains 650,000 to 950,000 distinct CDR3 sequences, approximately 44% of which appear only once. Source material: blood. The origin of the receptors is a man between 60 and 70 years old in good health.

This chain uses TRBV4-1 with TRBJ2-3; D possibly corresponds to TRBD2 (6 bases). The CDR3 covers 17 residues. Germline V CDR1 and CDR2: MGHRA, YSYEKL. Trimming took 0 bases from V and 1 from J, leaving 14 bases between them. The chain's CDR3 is CASSQEPPREGTDTQYF. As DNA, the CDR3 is TGCGCCAGCAGCCAAGAGCCTCCCAGGGAGGGCACAGATACGCAGTATTTT.

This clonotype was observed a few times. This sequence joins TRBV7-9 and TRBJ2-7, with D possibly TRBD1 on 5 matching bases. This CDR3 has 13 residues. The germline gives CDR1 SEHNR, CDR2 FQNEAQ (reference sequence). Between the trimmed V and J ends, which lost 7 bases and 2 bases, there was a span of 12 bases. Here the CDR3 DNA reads TGTGCCAGCACCGGGTCAGGGACCTACGAGCAGTACTTC. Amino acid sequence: CASTGSGTYEQYF.

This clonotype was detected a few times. This chain's CDR3 is CASSLGQGVPLHF. Here the CDR3 DNA reads TGTGCCAGCAGCTTGGGACAGGGAGTACCCCTCCACTTT. V is TRBV5-6 and J is TRBJ1-6; 7 positions agree with TRBD1. Per the germline V gene, CDR1 is SGHDT and CDR2 is YYEEEE. V lost 0 bases and J lost 12; bases outside the gene matches: 3. The CDR3 covers 13 residues.

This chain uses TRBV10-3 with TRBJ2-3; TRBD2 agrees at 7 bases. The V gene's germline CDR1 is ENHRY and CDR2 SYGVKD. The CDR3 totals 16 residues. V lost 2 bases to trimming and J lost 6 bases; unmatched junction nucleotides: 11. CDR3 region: CAISEPERGPRDTQYF. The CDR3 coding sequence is TGTGCCATCAGTGAGCCAGAGCGGGGTCCGCGGGATACGCAGTATTTT.

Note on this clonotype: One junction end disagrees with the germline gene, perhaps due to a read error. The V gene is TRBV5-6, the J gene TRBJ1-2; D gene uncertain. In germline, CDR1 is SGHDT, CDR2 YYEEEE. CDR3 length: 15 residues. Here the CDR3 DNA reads TGTGCCAGCTATTTCTGGACTCTAGTTAACTATGACTACACCTTC. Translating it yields CASYFWTLVNYDYTF.

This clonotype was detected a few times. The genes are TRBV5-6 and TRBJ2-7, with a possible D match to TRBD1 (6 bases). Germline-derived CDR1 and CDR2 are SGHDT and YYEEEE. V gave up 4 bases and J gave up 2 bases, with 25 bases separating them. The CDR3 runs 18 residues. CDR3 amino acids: CASSQGDLAGDHPYEQYF. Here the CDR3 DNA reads TGTGCCAGCAGCCAAGGGGATCTGGCAGGGGACCACCCCTACGAGCAGTACTTC.

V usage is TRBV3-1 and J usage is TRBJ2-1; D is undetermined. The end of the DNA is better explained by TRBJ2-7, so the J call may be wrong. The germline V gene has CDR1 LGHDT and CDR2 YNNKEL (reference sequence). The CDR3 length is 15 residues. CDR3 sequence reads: CASSLPDIAYNEQYF. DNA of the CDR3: TGTGCCAGCAGCCTTCCAGACATTGCCTACAATGAGCAGTACTTC.

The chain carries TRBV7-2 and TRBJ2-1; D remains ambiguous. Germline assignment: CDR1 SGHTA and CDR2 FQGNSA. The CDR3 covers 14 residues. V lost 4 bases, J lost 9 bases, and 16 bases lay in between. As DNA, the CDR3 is TGTGCCAGCAGCTCAAATTGGCAAACGAGTGAGCAGTTCTTC. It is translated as CASSSNWQTSEQFF. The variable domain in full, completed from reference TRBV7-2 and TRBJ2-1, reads GAGVSQSPSNKVTEKGKDVELRCDPISGHTALYWYRQSLGQGLEFLIYFQGNSAPDKSGLPSDRFSAERTGGSVSTLTIQRTQQEDSAVYLCASSSNWQTSEQFFGPGTRLTVL.

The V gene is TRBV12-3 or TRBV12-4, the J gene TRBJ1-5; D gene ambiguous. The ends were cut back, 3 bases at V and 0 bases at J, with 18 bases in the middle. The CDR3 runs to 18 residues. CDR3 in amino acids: CASSLGDNEPYSNQPQHF. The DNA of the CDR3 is TGTGCCAGCAGTTTGGGAGACAATGAGCCCTATAGCAATCAGCCCCAGCATTTT.

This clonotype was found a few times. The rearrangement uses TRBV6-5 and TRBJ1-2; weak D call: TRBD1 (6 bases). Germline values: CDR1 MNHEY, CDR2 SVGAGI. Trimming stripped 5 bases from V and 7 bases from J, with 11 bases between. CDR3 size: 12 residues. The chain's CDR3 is CASSTDRSGYTF. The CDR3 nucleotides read TGTGCCAGCAGTACGGACAGAAGTGGCTACACCTTC.

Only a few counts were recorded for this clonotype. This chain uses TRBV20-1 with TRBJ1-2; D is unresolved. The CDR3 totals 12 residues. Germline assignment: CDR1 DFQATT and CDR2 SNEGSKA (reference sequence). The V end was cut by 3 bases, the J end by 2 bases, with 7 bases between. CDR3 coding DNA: TGCAGTGCTAGCAACTCAAACTATGGCTACACCTTC. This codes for CSASNSNYGYTF.

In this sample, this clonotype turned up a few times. This CDR3 reads CSVETTGGNEQFF. The CDR3 nucleotides read TGCAGCGTTGAGACGACAGGGGGCAATGAGCAGTTCTTC. The chain couples TRBV29-1 to TRBJ2-1; 9 bases match TRBD1. V dropped 3 bases and J dropped 6; count of bases not matched to a gene: 3. Looked up from germline, CDR1 is SQVTM and CDR2 is ANQGSEA. The CDR3 consists of 13 residues.

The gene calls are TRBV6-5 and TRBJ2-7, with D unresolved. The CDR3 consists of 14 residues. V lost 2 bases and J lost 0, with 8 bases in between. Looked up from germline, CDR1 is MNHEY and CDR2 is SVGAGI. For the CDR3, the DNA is TGTGCCAGCAGTTACCTCAGGAGCTCCTACGAGCAGTACTTC. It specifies CASSYLRSSYEQYF.

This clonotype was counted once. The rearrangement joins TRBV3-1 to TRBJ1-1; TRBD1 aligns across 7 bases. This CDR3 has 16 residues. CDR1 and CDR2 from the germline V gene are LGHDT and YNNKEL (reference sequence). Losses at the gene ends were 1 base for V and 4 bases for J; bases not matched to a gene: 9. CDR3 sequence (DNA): TGTGCCAGCAGCCAAGGGGAGGGGGCGATAGGCACTGAAGCTTTCTTT. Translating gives CASSQGEGAIGTEAFF.

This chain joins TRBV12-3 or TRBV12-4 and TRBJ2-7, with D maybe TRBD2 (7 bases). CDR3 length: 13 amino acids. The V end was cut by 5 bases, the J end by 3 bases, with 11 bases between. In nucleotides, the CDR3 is TGTGCCAGCAGTCGGGGGGCAGACTACGAGCAGTACTTC. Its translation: CASSRGADYEQYF.

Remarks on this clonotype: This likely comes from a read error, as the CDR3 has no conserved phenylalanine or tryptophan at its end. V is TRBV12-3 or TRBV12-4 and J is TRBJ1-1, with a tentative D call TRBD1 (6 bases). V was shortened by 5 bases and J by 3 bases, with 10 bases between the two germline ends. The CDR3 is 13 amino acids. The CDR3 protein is CASSPRTDTEAFI. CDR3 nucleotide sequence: TGTGCCAGCAGTCCTCGGACAGACACTGAAGCTTTCATT.

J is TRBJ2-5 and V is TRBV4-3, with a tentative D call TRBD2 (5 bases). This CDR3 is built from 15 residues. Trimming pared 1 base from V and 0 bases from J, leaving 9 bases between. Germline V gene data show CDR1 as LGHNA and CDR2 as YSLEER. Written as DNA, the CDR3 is TGCGCCAGCAGCCAAGGGTCCGGGGACCAAGAGACCCAGTACTTC. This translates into CASSQGSGDQETQYF.

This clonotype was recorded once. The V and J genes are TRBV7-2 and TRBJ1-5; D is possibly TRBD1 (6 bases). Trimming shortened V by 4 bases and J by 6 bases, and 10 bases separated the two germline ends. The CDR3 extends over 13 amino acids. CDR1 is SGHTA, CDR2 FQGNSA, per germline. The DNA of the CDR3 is TGTGCCAGCAGCTCCGCAGGGGTTCAGCCCCAGCATTTT. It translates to CASSSAGVQPQHF.

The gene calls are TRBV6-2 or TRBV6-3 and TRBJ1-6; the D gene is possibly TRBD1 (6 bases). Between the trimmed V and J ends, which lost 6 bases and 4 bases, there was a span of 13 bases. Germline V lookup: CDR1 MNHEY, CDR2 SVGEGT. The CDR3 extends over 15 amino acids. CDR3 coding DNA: TGTGCCAGCAGGCAGCTACAGGGATATAATTCACCCCTCCACTTT. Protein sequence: CASRQLQGYNSPLHF.

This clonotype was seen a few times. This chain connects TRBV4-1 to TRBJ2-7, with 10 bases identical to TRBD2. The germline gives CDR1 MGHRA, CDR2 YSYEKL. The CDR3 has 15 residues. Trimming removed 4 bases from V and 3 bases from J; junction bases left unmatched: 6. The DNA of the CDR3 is TGCGCCAGCAGCCCAATACTAGCGGGGAACTACGAGCAGTACTTC. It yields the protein CASSPILAGNYEQYF.